The 17 T cell receptor beta chains presented below share a single source sample, sequenced in a study of regulatory dendritic cells for organ transplantation. The table came from immunoSEQ multiplex PCR; TCRdb's copy has only in-frame clones and leaves some out. The sample lists about 30,000 clones, around 79% occurring once. The source material was memory CD4+ T cells from blood. Subset meaning: CD45RO+ memory T cells. The receptors come from a human donor in good health.

The chain combines TRBV5-8 with TRBJ2-1; tentative D call: TRBD2 (5 bases). Trimming shortened V by 2 bases and J by 0 bases, and 9 bases separated the two germline ends. Germline CDR1 and CDR2: SGHTS and YDEGEE. The CDR3 extends over 15 amino acids. The DNA of the CDR3 is TGTGCCAGCAGCTTCCGGGGAGCCTCCTACAATGAGCAGTTCTTC. The encoded protein is CASSFRGASYNEQFF.

The chain has TRBV11-2 and TRBJ2-7, with TRBD2 identical over 12 bases. The CDR3 extends over 17 amino acids. The trim removed 5 bases at V and 0 bases at J, leaving 8 bases unmatched. Germline V CDR1 and CDR2: SGHAT, FQNNGV. This chain's CDR3 is CASSLASGGADSYEQYF. In nucleotides, the CDR3 is TGTGCCAGCAGCCTTGCTAGCGGGGGGGCTGACTCCTACGAGCAGTACTTC.

This clone was found once. The rearrangement joins TRBV19 to TRBJ2-7, with 13 nucleotides matching TRBD2. After removal of 6 bases from V and 1 base from J, the junction contained 6 bases not matched to a gene. The CDR3 loop spans 16 amino acids. Germline V lookup: CDR1 LNHDA, CDR2 SQIVND (reference sequence). The CDR3: CASSAGTSGMSYEQYF. CDR3 coding DNA: TGTGCCAGTAGCGCCGGGACTAGCGGGATGTCCTACGAGCAGTACTTC. Filled out from reference TRBV19 and TRBJ2-7, the complete variable domain reads DGGITQSPKYLFRKEGQNVTLSCEQNLNHDAMYWYRQDPGQGLRLIYYSQIVNDFQKGDIAEGYSVSREKKESFPLTVTSAQKNPTAFYLCASSAGTSGMSYEQYFGPGTRLTVT.

The rearrangement links TRBV18 to TRBJ1-2, with 8 bases matching TRBD1. CDR3 length: 13 residues. V gave up 8 bases and J gave up 4 bases; unmatched junction bases: 6. Germline V CDR1 and CDR2: KGHSH, LQKENI. The DNA of the CDR3 is TGTGCCAGCACCGAACAGGGGGGCTATGGCTACACCTTC. Its translation: CASTEQGGYGYTF.

This clone was seen a few times. V is TRBV5-4 and J is TRBJ2-3; TRBD1 aligns across 9 bases. Germline CDR1 is SGHNT and CDR2 is YYREEE (reference sequence). This CDR3 has 15 amino acids. The trim removed 4 bases at V and 3 bases at J, leaving 6 bases unmatched. CDR3 amino acids: CASSKLQGATDTQYF. The CDR3, as DNA: TGTGCCAGCAGCAAATTACAGGGGGCGACAGATACGCAGTATTTT.

The V call is TRBV6-5, the J call TRBJ1-2, with D hard to call. The CDR3 extends over 15 amino acids. CDR1 and CDR2 from the germline V gene are MNHEY and SVGAGI. Deletions cut 5 bases from V and 2 bases from J, with 15 bases between. This CDR3 reads CASSTVFGPNYGYTF. The CDR3 nucleotides are TGTGCCAGCAGTACTGTGTTTGGACCCAACTATGGCTACACCTTC.

This clone was seen a few times. This chain joins TRBV5-4 and TRBJ1-1; D ambiguous. With 4 bases removed from V and 2 bases from J, the gap between germline ends came to 6 bases. This CDR3 is 12 amino acids long. Germline V gene lookup returns CDR1 SGHNT and CDR2 YYREEE (reference sequence). The CDR3 spells CASSPYNTEAFF. Written as DNA, the CDR3 is TGTGCCAGCAGCCCATACAACACTGAAGCTTTCTTT.

This sequence joins TRBV7-6 and TRBJ1-3; no clear D. Trimming took off 2 bases at V and 8 bases at J, with 10 bases between the two ends. Looked up from germline, CDR1 is SGHVS and CDR2 is FNYEAQ. This CDR3 comprises 13 residues. The CDR3 region is CASSLIFRDTIYF. The CDR3 DNA is TGTGCCAGCAGCTTAATCTTTCGGGACACCATATATTTT.

The rearrangement uses TRBV2 and TRBJ2-7, with D possibly being TRBD1 (5 bases). Per the germline V gene, CDR1 is SNHLY and CDR2 is FYNNEI. The CDR3 runs 16 residues. V was shortened by 6 bases and J by 1 base, with 19 bases between the two germline ends. CDR3 in amino acids: CASRPQQGLRSYEQYF. The CDR3 DNA sequence: TGTGCCAGCAGGCCCCAGCAGGGCCTTAGGTCCTACGAGCAGTACTTC.

V is TRBV7-3 and J is TRBJ2-5; D call uncertain. Trimming pared 5 bases from V and 2 bases from J, leaving 12 bases between. The CDR3 has 14 residues. Germline V gene lookup returns CDR1 SGHTA and CDR2 FQGTGA. CDR3 protein: CASSPGLDQETQYF. The CDR3 coding sequence is TGTGCCAGCAGCCCCGGCTTAGATCAAGAGACCCAGTACTTC.

The chain combines TRBV6-1 with TRBJ1-4; TRBD1 matches at 7 bases. The CDR3 runs 16 residues. V lost 3 bases to trimming and J lost 3 bases; unmatched junction nucleotides: 7. Germline V gives CDR1 MNHNS, CDR2 SASEGT. The CDR3 coding sequence is TGTGCCAGCAGTGAGACAGGGATCTTACCTAATGAAAAACTGTTTTTT. Translation gives CASSETGILPNEKLFF.

The J gene is TRBJ2-1, the V gene TRBV18, with D possibly matching TRBD2 (5 bases). V shed 4 bases and J shed 3 bases, with 10 bases lying between them. Per germline, CDR1 KGHSH and CDR2 LQKENI. The CDR3 is 14 amino acids. The DNA for the CDR3 is TGTGCCAGCTCACATCCGGGGATCTACAATGAGCAGTTCTTC. Amino acid sequence: CASSHPGIYNEQFF.

This chain joins TRBV7-9 and TRBJ1-3; D is unresolved. CDR1 and CDR2 from the germline V gene are SEHNR and FQNEAQ (reference sequence). Trimming removed 1 base at V and 0 bases at J, with 4 bases between. CDR3 length equals 14 residues. The DNA of the CDR3 is TGTGCCAGCAGCTTAGTAAGCTCTGGAAACACCATATATTTT. Translating gives CASSLVSSGNTIYF.

J is TRBJ1-2 and V is TRBV28; D not resolved. Per germline, CDR1 MDHEN and CDR2 SYDVKM. CDR3 length: 15 amino acids. The V end lost 5 bases, the J end lost 2 bases, and 15 bases lay between the germline ends. Here the CDR3 reads CASSERRPGNYGYTF. The CDR3 coding sequence is TGTGCCAGCAGTGAGCGACGGCCGGGAAACTATGGCTACACCTTC.

The genes are TRBV2 and TRBJ2-5, with a weak D call TRBD2 (6 bases). The CDR3 totals 16 residues. Per germline, CDR1 SNHLY and CDR2 FYNNEI. Trimming took off 6 bases at V and 6 bases at J, with 23 bases between the two ends. CDR3 DNA sequence: TGTGCCAGCAGAGCTCTAGAAGGAAGGGCGGGAAAGACCCAGTACTTC. Translated, it gives CASRALEGRAGKTQYF.

The sample holds one count of this clone. Here the CDR3 reads CASSNPSAVSNEQFF. CDR3 DNA sequence: TGTGCCAGCAGTAACCCCTCTGCGGTCTCTAATGAGCAGTTCTTC. The chain joins TRBV28 to TRBJ2-1; D not certain. The V gene lost 5 bases and the J gene lost 7 bases, with 18 bases spanning the gap. Germline CDR1 is MDHEN and CDR2 is SYDVKM. The CDR3 extends over 15 amino acids. Supplemented by reference TRBV28 and TRBJ2-1, the full variable domain reads DVKVTQSSRYLVKRTGEKVFLECVQDMDHENMFWYRQDPGLGLRLIYFSYDVKMKEKGDIPEGYSVSREKKERFSLILESASTNQTSMYLCASSNPSAVSNEQFFGPGTRLTVL.

This clone was detected a few times. The rearrangement joins TRBV6-1 to TRBJ1-2, with a weak D call TRBD1 (6 bases). The V gene lost 8 bases and the J gene lost 4 bases, with 11 bases spanning the gap. Germline V gives CDR1 MNHNS, CDR2 SASEGT. CDR3 size: 12 residues. The CDR3 nucleotides read TGTGCCAGCTGGGCAGGGGTCTATGGCTACACCTTC. This sequence encodes CASWAGVYGYTF.